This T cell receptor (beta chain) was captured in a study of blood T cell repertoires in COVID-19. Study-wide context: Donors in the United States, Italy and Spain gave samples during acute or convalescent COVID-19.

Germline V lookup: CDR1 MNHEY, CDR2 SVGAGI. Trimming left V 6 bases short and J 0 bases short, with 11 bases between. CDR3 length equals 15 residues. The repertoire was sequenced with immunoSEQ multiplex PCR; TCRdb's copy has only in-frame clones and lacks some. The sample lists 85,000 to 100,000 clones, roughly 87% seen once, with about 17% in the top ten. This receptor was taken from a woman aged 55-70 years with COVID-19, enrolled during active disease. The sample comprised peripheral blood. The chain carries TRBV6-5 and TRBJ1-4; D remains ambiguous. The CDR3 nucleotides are TGTGCCAGCAGCCGTAACACACCAACTAATGAAAAACTGTTTTTT. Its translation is CASSRNTPTNEKLFF.